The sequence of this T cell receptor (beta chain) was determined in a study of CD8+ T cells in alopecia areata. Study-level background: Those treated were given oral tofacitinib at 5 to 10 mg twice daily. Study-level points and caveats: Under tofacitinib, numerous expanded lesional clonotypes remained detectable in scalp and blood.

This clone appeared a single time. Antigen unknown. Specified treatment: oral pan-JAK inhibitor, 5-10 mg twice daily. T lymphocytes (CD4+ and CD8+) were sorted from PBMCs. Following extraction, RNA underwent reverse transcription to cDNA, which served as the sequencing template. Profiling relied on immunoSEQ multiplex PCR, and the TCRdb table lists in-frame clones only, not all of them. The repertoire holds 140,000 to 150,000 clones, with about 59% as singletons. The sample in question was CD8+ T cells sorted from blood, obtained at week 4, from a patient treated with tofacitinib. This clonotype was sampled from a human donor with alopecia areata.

CDR3 protein: CASSPLDSNSGANVLTF. Here the CDR3 DNA reads TGTGCCAGCAGTCCCCTGGACTCAAACTCTGGGGCCAACGTCCTGACTTTC. This chain joins TRBV27 and TRBJ2-6; possibly TRBD2 for D (5 bases). This CDR3 spans 17 amino acids. V gave up 5 bases and J gave up 0 bases, with 14 bases separating them. Germline V gene lookup returns CDR1 MNHEY and CDR2 SMNVEV (reference sequence).